Listed below are T cell receptor beta chains from one sample, sequenced in a study of T cells in pancreatic ductal adenocarcinoma. TCRdb keeps only in-frame clones here, not all; method: immunoSEQ multiplex PCR. The sample consists of about 12,000 clones, 86% of them appearing once. The sequencing sample was made of PBMCs. Receptors originate from a human donor with pancreatic ductal adenocarcinoma. CDR3s include the opening cysteine and the closing phenylalanine or tryptophan. Each record gives: V gene, clone size, J gene, D gene, CDR3 protein, CDR3 DNA. A D gene is named only where the DNA matches it firmly. The size field is filled for only some rows; it gives once, few, many or a size class.

>TRBV5-1|-|TRBJ1-6|-
CASSFGGLGNSPLHF
TGCGCCAGCAGCTTCGGGGGTCTAGGAAATTCACCCCTCCACTTT
>TRBV30|few|TRBJ2-1|TRBD2
CAWREMAGGWNEQFF
TGTGCCTGGAGGGAGATGGCGGGAGGGTGGAATGAGCAGTTCTTC
>TRBV27|-|TRBJ1-6|-
CASSFLRQGGNSPLHF
TGTGCCAGCAGTTTCCTCCGGCAGGGCGGAAATTCACCCCTCCACTTT
>TRBV9|-|TRBJ2-3|-
CASSPQVTLGTDTQYF
TGTGCCAGCAGCCCCCAGGTGACGCTAGGCACAGATACGCAGTATTTT
>TRBV18|-|TRBJ2-7|-
CASSYLDDVYEQYF
TGTGCCAGCTCATATCTGGATGATGTCTACGAGCAGTACTTC
>TRBV6-5|-|TRBJ2-7|TRBD1
CASSYSKHQGDYEQYF
TGTGCCAGCAGTTACTCGAAACACCAGGGGGATTACGAGCAGTACTTC
>TRBV4-2|-|TRBJ2-1|-
CASSQTLPAARALGNEQFF
TGTGCCAGCAGCCAAACTTTACCTGCAGCCAGGGCACTGGGTAATGAGCAGTTCTTC
>TRBV29-1|-|TRBJ1-1|-
CSVQAGRGTEAFF
TGCAGCGTTCAAGCGGGACGAGGCACTGAAGCTTTCTTT
>TRBV19|once|TRBJ1-2|-
CASSIDWGTPYGYTF
TGTGCCAGTAGTATAGATTGGGGGACTCCCTATGGCTACACCTTC
>TRBV5-1|-|TRBJ2-7|-
CASSLEVTVSYEQYF
TGCGCCAGCAGCTTGGAAGTGACAGTCTCCTACGAGCAGTACTTC
>TRBV14|-|TRBJ2-7|TRBD1
CASSPRQGAYEQYF
TGTGCCAGCAGCCCCCGACAGGGGGCCTACGAGCAGTACTTC
>TRBV11-3|-|TRBJ2-7|TRBD2
CASSLVAGGPGYEQYF
TGTGCCAGCAGCTTAGTAGCGGGAGGGCCAGGCTACGAGCAGTACTTC
>TRBV2|once|TRBJ2-7|TRBD1
CASSVPRTGFTYEQYF
TGTGCCAGCAGTGTACCACGGACAGGTTTTACCTACGAGCAGTACTTC
>TRBV5-8|-|TRBJ1-3|-
CASSLGRGRNTIYF
TGTGCCAGCAGCTTGGGCCGGGGTCGAAACACCATATATTTT
>TRBV5-1|-|TRBJ2-5|-
CASSPLEQETQYF
TGCGCCAGCAGCCCGCTAGAGCAAGAGACCCAGTACTTC
>TRBV19|-|TRBJ1-1|-
CASRIAGADTEAFF
TGTGCCAGTAGAATTGCAGGGGCGGACACTGAAGCTTTCTTT
>TRBV6-1|-|TRBJ2-7|TRBD1
CASSVPRRQGFNEQYF
TGTGCCAGCAGTGTTCCCCGCCGACAGGGTTTTAACGAGCAGTACTTC
>TRBV27|-|TRBJ2-6|-
CASRVLRTGANVLTF
TGTGCCAGCCGGGTCCTACGGACAGGGGCCAACGTCCTGACTTTC
>TRBV27|-|TRBJ2-7|-
CASGVAEPTF
TGTGCCAGCGGGGTCGCAGAGCCTACATTC
>TRBV18|-|TRBJ1-5|-
CASSPGGNQPQHF
TGTGCCAGCTCTCCCGGGGGGAATCAGCCCCAGCATTTT
>TRBV11-2|-|TRBJ2-5|TRBD2
CASSLAPEAGTQETQYF
TGTGCCAGCAGCTTAGCCCCCGAAGCGGGAACACAAGAGACCCAGTACTTC
>TRBV2|-|TRBJ1-3|-
CASSSLSSGNTIYF
TGTGCCAGCAGTTCACTAAGCTCTGGAAACACCATATATTTT
>TRBV19|-|TRBJ2-2|-
CASSISGSGELFF
TGTGCCAGTAGTATTTCGGGGTCCGGGGAGCTGTTTTTT
>TRBV28|-|TRBJ2-7|-
CASQGGGSSYEQYF
TGTGCCAGCCAGGGGGGAGGGTCCTCCTACGAGCAGTACTTC
>TRBV5-5|-|TRBJ2-5|-
CASSLSGQRYQETQYF
TGTGCCAGCAGCTTGTCGGGTCAGAGGTACCAAGAGACCCAGTACTTC
>TRBV5-8|-|TRBJ2-5|TRBD2
CASSGSGGIQETQYF
TGTGCCAGCAGCGGTAGCGGGGGGATCCAAGAGACCCAGTACTTC
>TRBV28|-|TRBJ2-7|TRBD1
CASKTDRAAYEQYF
TGTGCCAGCAAAACAGACAGGGCGGCCTACGAGCAGTACTTC
>TRBV2|medium-sized|TRBJ1-6|-
CASSETRDLHF
TGTGCCAGCAGTGAAACCCGGGACCTCCACTTT
>TRBV29-1|-|TRBJ2-7|TRBD1
CSALRRGTDRVSYEQYF
TGCAGCGCCCTGAGGCGGGGCACGGACAGGGTTTCGTACGAGCAGTACTTC
>TRBV4-1|few|TRBJ2-7|-
CASSHPDRLHEQYF
TGCGCCAGCAGCCACCCTGACAGGCTCCACGAGCAGTACTTC
>TRBV5-1|-|TRBJ1-4|-
CASSLYSGATNEKLFF
TGCGCCAGCAGCTTGTACAGCGGGGCAACTAATGAAAAACTGTTTTTT
>TRBV2|-|TRBJ2-7|-
CASRSGGPFGEQYF
TGTGCCAGCAGATCTGGGGGCCCCTTCGGCGAGCAGTACTTC
>TRBV19|-|TRBJ1-2|-
CASSIGSSNGYTF
TGTGCCAGTAGTATAGGGAGCAGCAATGGCTACACCTTC
>TRBV7-8|-|TRBJ2-2|-
CASRPGGAALTGELFF
TGTGCCAGCAGACCCGGCGGAGCGGCCTTGACCGGGGAGCTGTTTTTT
>TRBV9|-|TRBJ1-3|-
CASSAFAGGTIYF
TGTGCCAGCAGCGCCTTTGCAGGAGGGACCATATATTTT
>TRBV15|-|TRBJ1-5|-
CATHAQVDQPQHF
TGTGCCACCCACGCGCAGGTGGATCAGCCCCAGCATTTT
>TRBV28|-|TRBJ1-2|TRBD1
CASRTDRGYGYTF
TGTGCCAGCAGGACCGACAGGGGCTATGGCTACACCTTC
>TRBV25-1|-|TRBJ1-2|-
CASRRGYGYTF
TGTGCCAGCAGGAGGGGTTATGGCTACACCTTC
>TRBV2|-|TRBJ1-5|TRBD1
CASRPHRGPSNQPQHF
TGTGCCAGCAGACCCCACAGGGGGCCAAGCAATCAGCCCCAGCATTTT
>TRBV10-3|-|TRBJ2-1|-
CAIAKEKGYNEQFF
TGTGCCATCGCGAAAGAAAAAGGTTACAATGAGCAGTTCTTC
>TRBV15|-|TRBJ1-4|TRBD1
CATSRGLGQDNEKLFF
TGTGCCACCAGCAGGGGACTCGGACAGGATAATGAAAAACTGTTTTTT
>TRBV15|-|TRBJ2-1|TRBD2
CATSREPPSGRESVF
TGTGCCACCAGCAGAGAACCCCCAAGCGGGAGGGAATCCGTCTTC
>TRBV4-1|-|TRBJ1-1|-
CASSGWDKLNTEAFF
TGCGCCAGCAGTGGGTGGGACAAATTGAACACTGAAGCTTTCTTT
>TRBV6-6|-|TRBJ1-5|TRBD1
CASRPTGGRQPQHF
TGTGCCAGCAGACCGACAGGGGGCAGACAGCCCCAGCATTTT
>TRBV9|once|TRBJ1-5|TRBD1
CASSVSGGANQPQHF
TGTGCCAGCAGCGTGTCAGGGGGCGCGAATCAGCCCCAGCATTTT
>TRBV25-1|-|TRBJ2-3|-
CASSEPRMRVTDTQYF
TGTGCCAGCAGTGAACCCCGTATGAGGGTCACAGATACGCAGTATTTT
>TRBV19|-|TRBJ2-6|TRBD1
CASSVGTGEGDVLTF
TGTGCCAGTAGTGTCGGGACAGGGGAGGGCGACGTCCTGACTTTC
>TRBV9|-|TRBJ1-3|TRBD1
CASSGMTGRDTIYF
TGTGCCAGCAGCGGAATGACAGGGAGGGACACCATATATTTT
>TRBV27|medium-sized|TRBJ2-7|-
CASSLPSYEQYF
TGTGCCAGCAGTTTGCCCTCCTACGAGCAGTACTTC